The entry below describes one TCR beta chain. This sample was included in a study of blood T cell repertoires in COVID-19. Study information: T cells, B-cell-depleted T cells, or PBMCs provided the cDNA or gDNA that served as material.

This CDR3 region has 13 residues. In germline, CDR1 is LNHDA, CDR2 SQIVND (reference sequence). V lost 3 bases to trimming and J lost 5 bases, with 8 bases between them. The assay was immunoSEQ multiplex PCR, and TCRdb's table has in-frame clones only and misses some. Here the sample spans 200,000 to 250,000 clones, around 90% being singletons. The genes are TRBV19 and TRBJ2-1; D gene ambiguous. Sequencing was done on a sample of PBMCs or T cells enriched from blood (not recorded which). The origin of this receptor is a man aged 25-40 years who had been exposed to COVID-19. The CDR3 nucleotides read TGTGCCAGTAGTATCTACGGTAACAATGAGCAGTTCTTC. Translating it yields CASSIYGNNEQFF.